The entry below describes one T cell receptor (beta chain). Its antigen is not identified. PBMCs were cryopreserved, and 1.5 to 2.5 micrograms of genomic DNA from them went into TCR beta libraries. The planned depth of sequencing spanned 1 in 200,000 to 1 in 1 million T cells. Assay used: immunoSEQ multiplex PCR; TCRdb lists only in-frame clones, some missing. The top ten hold roughly 4.6% of the sample, which has approximately 150,000 clones, about four fifths seen once. This sample stems from a study of cytotoxic CD8 clonotypes in ibrutinib-treated CLL. Findings and caveats of the study: Clonality grew at ibrutinib response; at progression, it decreased back toward baseline. Public clonotypes proved infrequent, and on treatment they shrank or remained steady.

V gave up 3 bases and J gave up 6 bases, with 15 bases separating them. This CDR3 spans 16 amino acids. Germline values: CDR1 KGHSH, CDR2 LQKENI. The receptor's source is a human donor with chronic lymphocytic leukemia. The sequencing here drew on PBMCs, taken after 24 months of ibrutinib treatment. The chain couples TRBV18 to TRBJ1-6; tentatively, D is TRBD1 (6 bases). Here the CDR3 DNA reads TGTGCCAGCTCACCCACCGACAGAGGGGGTAATTCACCCCTCCACTTT. This codes for CASSPTDRGGNSPLHF.